The source of this TCR beta chain is a study of OX40 agonist ivuxolimab in advanced cancers. Study results and caveats: In the expanded peripheral T cells, antigen specificity was never determined. Averaging showed that CD8+ T cells had more expanded clones than CD4+ did.

Concerning this clone: Its antigen is unidentified.

Trimming took off 4 bases at V and 3 bases at J, with 11 bases between the two ends. CDR1 and CDR2 from the germline V gene are SGDLS and YYNGEE. The CDR3 is made up of 14 amino acids. Measured with immunoSEQ multiplex PCR; TCRdb has only the in-frame clones, and not every one. There are around 76,000 clones in the sample; 75% to 85% occur only once, and more than 0.95% lies in the top ten. This sequence was found in an adult with an advanced solid tumor such as melanoma, head and neck, liver or kidney cancer. Sample: CD4+ or CD8+ T cells sorted from blood, taken in a trial of the OX40 agonist ivuxolimab. This rearrangement joins TRBV9 to TRBJ2-1, with a possible D match to TRBD1 (6 bases). CDR3 in amino acids: CASSPGQYYNEQFF. DNA of the CDR3: TGTGCCAGCAGCCCCGGACAGTACTACAATGAGCAGTTCTTC.